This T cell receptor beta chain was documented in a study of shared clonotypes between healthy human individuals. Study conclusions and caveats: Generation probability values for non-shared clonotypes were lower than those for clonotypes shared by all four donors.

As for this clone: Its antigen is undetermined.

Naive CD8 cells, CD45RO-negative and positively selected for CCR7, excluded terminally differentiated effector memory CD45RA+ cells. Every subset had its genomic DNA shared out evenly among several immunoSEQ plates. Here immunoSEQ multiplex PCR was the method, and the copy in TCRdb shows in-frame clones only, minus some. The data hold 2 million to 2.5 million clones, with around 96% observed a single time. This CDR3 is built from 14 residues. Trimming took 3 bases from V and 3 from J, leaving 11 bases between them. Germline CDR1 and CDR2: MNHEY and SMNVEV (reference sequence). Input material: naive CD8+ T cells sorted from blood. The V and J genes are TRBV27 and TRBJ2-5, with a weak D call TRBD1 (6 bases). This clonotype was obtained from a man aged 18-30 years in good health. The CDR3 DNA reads TGTGCCAGCAGTTTCCAGGGGCCAAAAGAGACCCAGTACTTC. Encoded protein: CASSFQGPKETQYF.